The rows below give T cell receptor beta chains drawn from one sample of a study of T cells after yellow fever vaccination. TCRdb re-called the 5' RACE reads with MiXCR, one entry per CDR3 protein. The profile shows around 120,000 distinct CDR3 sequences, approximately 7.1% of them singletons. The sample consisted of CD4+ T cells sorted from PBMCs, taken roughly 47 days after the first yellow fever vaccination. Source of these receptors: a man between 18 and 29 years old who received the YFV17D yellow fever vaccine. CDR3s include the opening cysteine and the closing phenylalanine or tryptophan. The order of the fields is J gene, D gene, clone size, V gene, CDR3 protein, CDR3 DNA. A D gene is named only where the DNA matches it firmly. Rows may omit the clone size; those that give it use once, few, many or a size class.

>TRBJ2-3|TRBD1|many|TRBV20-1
CSARDSGTGTDTQYF
TGCAGTGCTAGAGATTCCGGGACAGGCACAGATACGCAGTATTTT
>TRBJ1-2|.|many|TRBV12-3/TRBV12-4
CASRVTGSDGYTF
TGTGCCAGCAGAGTCACAGGGTCCGATGGCTACACCTTC
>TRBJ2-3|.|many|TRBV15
CATSTAPGHYTDTQYF
TGTGCCACCAGCACGGCGCCGGGACACTACACAGATACGCAGTATTTT
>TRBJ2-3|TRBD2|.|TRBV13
CACSRLAGALFWTDTQYF
TGTGCCTGCAGCCGACTAGCGGGGGCCCTCTTTTGGACAGATACGCAGTATTTT
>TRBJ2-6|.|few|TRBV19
CASSQGSGANVLTF
TGTGCCAGTAGCCAGGGATCTGGGGCCAACGTCCTGACTTTC
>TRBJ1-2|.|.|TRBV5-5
CASSPGLYYGYTF
TGTGCCAGCAGCCCGGGGCTGTATTATGGCTACACCTTC
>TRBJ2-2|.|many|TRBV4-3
CASSSGGGTEFLFF
TGCGCCAGCAGCTCCGGCGGGGGGACAGAGTTCCTGTTTTTT
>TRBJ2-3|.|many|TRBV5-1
CASSPQDLQGTDTQYF
TGCGCCAGCAGCCCTCAGGACCTCCAGGGGACAGATACGCAGTATTTT
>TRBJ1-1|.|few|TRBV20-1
CSAPIRQAEAFF
TGCAGTGCGCCCATCAGGCAGGCCGAAGCTTTCTTT
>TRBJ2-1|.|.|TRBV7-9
CASPTPGRYNEQFF
TGTGCCAGCCCTACCCCCGGACGGTACAATGAGCAGTTCTTC
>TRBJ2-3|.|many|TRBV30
CAWSPGTDTQYF
TGTGCCTGGAGCCCGGGTACGGATACGCAGTATTTT
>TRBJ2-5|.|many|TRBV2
CASSENGAGVETQYF
TGTGCCAGCAGTGAAAATGGGGCAGGGGTCGAGACCCAGTACTTC
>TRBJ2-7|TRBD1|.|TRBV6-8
CASSAQTGGDYEHYF
TGTGCCAGCAGTGCCCAAACAGGGGGCGACTACGAGCACTACTTC
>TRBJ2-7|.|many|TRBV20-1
CSANQGNEQYF
TGCAGTGCCAATCAAGGTAACGAGCAGTACTTC
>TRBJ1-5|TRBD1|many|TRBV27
CASSPDPRQGGYQPQHF
TGTGCCAGCAGCCCTGACCCTCGACAGGGGGGTTATCAGCCCCAGCATTTT
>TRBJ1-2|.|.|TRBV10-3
CAISESSGLQPYGYTF
TGTGCCATCAGTGAGTCGTCGGGTCTACAGCCCTATGGCTACACCTTC
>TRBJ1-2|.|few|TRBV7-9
CASSRTQTVAGYTF
TGTGCCAGCAGCCGGACACAGACGGTTGCCGGCTACACCTTC
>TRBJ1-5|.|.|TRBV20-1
CSALDGNQPQHF
TGCAGTGCTCTAGACGGCAATCAGCCCCAGCATTTT
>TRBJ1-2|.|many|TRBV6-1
CASREQGQGYGYTF
TGTGCCAGCAGGGAACAGGGTCAGGGCTATGGCTACACCTTC
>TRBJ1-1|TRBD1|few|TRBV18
CASSPFGGTGNTEAFF
TGTGCCAGCTCACCATTTGGAGGGACAGGGAACACTGAAGCTTTCTTT
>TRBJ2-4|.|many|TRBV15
CATSRDQSGVNIQYF
TGTGCCACCAGCAGAGATCAGTCCGGGGTAAACATTCAGTACTTC
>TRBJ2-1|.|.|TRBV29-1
CSVSRDSIYNEQFF
TGCAGCGTTTCCCGTGACTCGATTTACAATGAGCAGTTCTTC
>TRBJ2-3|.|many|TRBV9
CASRGRTNTDTQYF
TGTGCCAGCAGGGGCCGGACCAACACAGATACGCAGTATTTT
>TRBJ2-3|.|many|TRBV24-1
CATSDYGKTSTDTQYF
TGTGCCACCAGTGATTATGGCAAAACTAGCACAGATACGCAGTATTTT
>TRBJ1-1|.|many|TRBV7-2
CASSIWPNTEAFF
TGTGCCAGCAGCATCTGGCCTAACACTGAAGCTTTCTTT
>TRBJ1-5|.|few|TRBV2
CASSIRGPQHF
TGTGCCAGCAGCATAAGGGGACCACAGCATTTT
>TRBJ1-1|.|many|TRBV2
CASSAQMNTEAFF
TGTGCCAGCAGTGCGCAGATGAACACTGAAGCTTTCTTT
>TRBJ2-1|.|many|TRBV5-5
CASSLGLLMSYNEQFF
TGTGCCAGCAGCTTGGGGCTCCTAATGTCCTACAATGAGCAGTTCTTC
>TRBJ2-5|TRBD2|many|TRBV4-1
CASSQGASGSQETQYF
TGCGCCAGCAGCCAGGGGGCTAGCGGGTCACAAGAGACCCAGTACTTC